This T cell receptor (beta chain) was recovered during a study of T cell repertoires in cytomegalovirus infection. Overall study context: Epitope selection comprised recently identified HLA-C-restricted CMV epitopes and well-studied HLA-B-restricted CMV epitopes. Shared public TCR beta signatures pointed to both CMV infection and a matching HLA type.

Unmatched junction bases numbered 5, after V lost 6 bases and J lost 0 bases. The CDR3 spans 17 residues. In TCRdb, the reads were re-called with MiXCR into one record per CDR3 protein. The sample has some 940,000 distinct CDR3 sequences, around 30% seen once; the top ten hold over 13%. Study results and caveats: Ex vivo responses were dominated by HLA-C-restricted CMV-specific TCR beta clonotypes. Identification of carriers of CMV plus the relevant HLA was performed using cumulative public TCR beta family frequency.

To note about this clonotype: Its cognate antigen is unknown.

Sequences were derived from cultured CD8+ T cells from PBMCs, sampled from culture after CMV antigen stimulation. The chain uses TRBV12-3 or TRBV12-4 and TRBJ2-1; 13 positions match TRBD2. This sequence was found in a human donor in good health (CMV status not recorded). Some clones in this sample may be carry-over from other donors' samples. The CDR3 nucleotides read TGTGCCAGCAGGGGACTAGCGGGGCGAAGCTCCTACAATGAGCAGTTCTTC. It encodes CASRGLAGRSSYNEQFF.